The T cell receptor beta chain described here comes from a study of early T cells in non-severe SARS-CoV-2 infection (dated by TCRdb to the early 2020s). Regarding the complete study: Bulk RNA from unsorted whole blood was used for TCR sequencing, so alpha and beta chains could not be paired. Beyond this particular receptor, the publication reports: VDJdb matching was skewed toward anti-spike CD8 responses and likely underestimated virus-specific expansions, missing private and CD4 specificities.

As concerns this clonotype: The antigen it binds to is not known. Base qualities are missing; no much larger clone stands one base away.

The germline V gene sets CDR1 to SGHTA and CDR2 to FQGNSA. V is pared back by 7 bases and J by 6 bases, with 26 bases lying between the germline termini. Inclusive of the bounding cysteine and phenylalanine, the CDR3 is 17 residues long. The kept DNA is CDR3 alone, 51 bases in frame from the first base. The library was made by 5' RACE. Sequenced on a NextSeq 500. Unique molecular identifiers were attached to individual cDNA molecules in the TCR library protocol so that sequencing error and PCR bias could be corrected. Sequencing covered both TCR alpha and beta chains, and within each sample the abundances of alpha and beta sequences were tightly co-correlated. The authors' analysis ran thus. Decombinator V4 was used to annotate the V gene, J gene and CDR3 of the TCR sequences. TCRs were defined as expanded if a significant change between any two time points was detected under a Poisson model with p below 0.0001. TCR abundances were normalised to the total number of TCRs sequenced in each sample and reported as counts per million. MAIT TCRs were defined by TRAV1-2 paired with TRAJ12, TRAJ20 or TRAJ33, and iNKT TCRs by TRAV10 paired with TRAJ18. A search of VDJdb, accessed on 1 November 2021, was run for TCRs annotated to CMV, EBV and SARS-CoV-2, with TCRs annotated for multiple antigens excluded. The public reads were reanalyzed by TCRdb: fastp trimming at Q25, MiXCR alignment, in-frame beta chains only. Every entry covers one CDR3 protein and lists the most common genes and DNA from its rows. These V and J calls originate from TCRdb's pipeline instead of the authors' own analysis. The sample has over 35,000 distinct CDR3 sequences on record, 5% to 6.5% of them singletons. Of the sample, about 7.8% is held by the ten largest clones.

This was a case-control study nested in a cohort of healthcare workers in London, UK, who had nasopharyngeal swab PCR tests and blood samples taken every week. Between 23 and 31 March 2020, the week of the UK lockdown, healthcare workers were enrolled and then followed up weekly for as long as 16 weeks. The input for sequencing was whole blood, taken at baseline. Recombination joined TRBV7-2 with TRBJ2-3, with a weak D call of TRBD2 (7 bases match). This sequence was found in an adult who was a healthcare worker with PCR-confirmed SARS-CoV-2 infection or an uninfected control (not recorded which). The CDR3 protein sequence reads: CASTTAGASSTWDTQYF. The DNA is TGTGCCAGCACTACGGCGGGGGCTTCGTCCACTTGGGATACGCAGTATTTT.